Below, 5 T cell receptor beta chains from the same sample are listed, as sequenced in a study of cytomegalovirus exposure and HLA in healthy donors. Here immunoSEQ multiplex PCR was the method, and the copy in TCRdb shows in-frame clones only, minus some. The sample includes 90,000 to 150,000 clones, approximately 87% of them seen just once. The material sequenced was PBMCs. These receptors all come from a woman younger than 30 in good health and CMV-seropositive.

The rearrangement joins TRBV15 to TRBJ2-5; D might be TRBD2 (6 bases). The V end was cut by 0 bases, the J end by 5 bases, with 16 bases between. There are 16 residues in the CDR3. Germline-derived CDR1 and CDR2 are LNHNV and YYDKDF (reference sequence). The CDR3 region is CATSRDFLEGRETQYF. CDR3 DNA sequence: TGTGCCACCAGCAGAGATTTTCTAGAGGGGAGGGAGACCCAGTACTTC.

This clone came up once. The rearrangement joins TRBV5-8 to TRBJ2-1; 10 bases line up with TRBD2. CDR3 length: 19 amino acids. V lost 4 bases to trimming and J lost 4 bases; unmatched junction nucleotides: 17. CDR1 is SGHTS, CDR2 YDEGEE, per germline. CDR3 DNA: TGTGCCAGCAGCAAACCCATTTCACTAGCGGGAAGACAGTACAATGAGCAGTTCTTC. This codes for CASSKPISLAGRQYNEQFF.

The V and J genes are TRBV30 and TRBJ1-1; D is undetermined. The CDR3 runs 13 residues. With 0 bases removed from V and 6 bases from J, the gap between germline ends came to 11 bases. The germline V gene encodes CDR1 GTSNPN and CDR2 SVGIG (reference sequence). The CDR3 spells CAWSVARWSEAFF. The DNA for the CDR3 is TGTGCCTGGAGTGTGGCAAGATGGTCTGAAGCTTTCTTT.

The genes are TRBV2 and TRBJ2-3; D is perhaps TRBD2 (5 bases). Germline values: CDR1 SNHLY, CDR2 FYNNEI. V lost 7 bases and J 6 bases, leaving 11 bases between the germline ends. The CDR3 consists of 12 residues. The CDR3 loop is CASMGRGDTQYF. The CDR3 DNA follows: TGTGCCAGCATGGGGAGAGGGGATACGCAGTATTTT.

This clone was picked up a small number of times. The J gene is TRBJ1-6, the V gene TRBV2, with a possible D match to TRBD1 (5 bases). Germline V gene lookup returns CDR1 SNHLY and CDR2 FYNNEI. This CDR3 comprises 13 residues. The V gene lost 7 bases and the J gene lost 7 bases, with 11 bases spanning the gap. The CDR3: CASTRVVNSPLHF. The CDR3 nucleotides are TGTGCCAGCACCAGGGTGGTGAATTCACCCCTCCACTTT.